A selection of T cell receptor beta chains follows, all from one sample in a study of blood T cell repertoires in COVID-19. TCRdb's table, derived via immunoSEQ multiplex PCR, lists solely in-frame clones and lacks some. The sample holds about 230,000 clones; 75% to 90% are singletons and the top ten take about 3.5%. The sequencing sample was made of PBMCs or T cells enriched from blood (not recorded which). The receptors were sampled from a woman aged 30 to 39 who had been exposed to COVID-19. Each CDR3 is given with its conserved first and last residue. Fields, in order: clone size, J gene, D gene, V gene, CDR3 protein, CDR3 DNA. A D gene is named only where the DNA matches it firmly. Size values are once, few and many counts, or a class for expanded clones, and some rows have none.

clone size: .
J gene: TRBJ1-5
D gene: .
V gene: TRBV28
CDR3 protein: CASSIPGGNQPQHF
CDR3 DNA: TGTGCCAGCAGCATCCCAGGAGGGAATCAGCCCCAGCATTTT

clone size: .
J gene: TRBJ1-2
D gene: TRBD1
V gene: TRBV5-5
CDR3 protein: CASSWGGQGRYGYTF
CDR3 DNA: TGTGCCAGCAGCTGGGGAGGACAGGGTCGATATGGCTACACCTTC

clone size: .
J gene: TRBJ1-4
D gene: .
V gene: TRBV3-1/TRBV3-2
CDR3 protein: CASSQSQGGEKLFF
CDR3 DNA: TGTGCCAGCAGCCAAAGTCAGGGAGGGGAAAAACTGTTTTTT

clone size: .
J gene: TRBJ1-1
D gene: .
V gene: TRBV10-2
CDR3 protein: CASSRGGTEAFF
CDR3 DNA: TGCGCCAGCAGTCGGGGGGGAACTGAAGCTTTCTTT

clone size: few
J gene: TRBJ2-1
D gene: .
V gene: TRBV18
CDR3 protein: CASSPPSLPHEQFF
CDR3 DNA: TGTGCCAGCTCACCACCGAGTTTGCCCCATGAGCAGTTCTTC

clone size: .
J gene: TRBJ2-5
D gene: TRBD2
V gene: TRBV3-1/TRBV3-2
CDR3 protein: CASSQGGAGVTGETQYF
CDR3 DNA: TGTGCCAGCAGCCAAGGGGGAGCGGGAGTAACTGGGGAGACCCAGTACTTC

clone size: .
J gene: TRBJ1-1
D gene: .
V gene: TRBV29-1
CDR3 protein: CSSPGQPNTEAFF
CDR3 DNA: TGCAGCTCGCCAGGACAACCGAACACTGAAGCTTTCTTT

clone size: .
J gene: TRBJ1-5
D gene: TRBD1
V gene: TRBV28
CDR3 protein: CASSPRQGWHQPQHF
CDR3 DNA: TGTGCCAGCAGCCCTAGACAGGGCTGGCATCAGCCCCAGCATTTT

clone size: .
J gene: TRBJ2-7
D gene: TRBD2
V gene: TRBV28
CDR3 protein: CASSSPTSGNYEQYF
CDR3 DNA: TGTGCCAGCAGCTCTCCGACTAGCGGAAATTACGAGCAGTACTTC

clone size: .
J gene: TRBJ1-1
D gene: .
V gene: TRBV5-4
CDR3 protein: CASSPTGSAEAFF
CDR3 DNA: TGTGCCAGCAGCCCTACAGGGAGCGCTGAAGCTTTCTTT

clone size: .
J gene: TRBJ1-1
D gene: .
V gene: TRBV28
CDR3 protein: CASSPSTEAFF
CDR3 DNA: TGTGCCAGCAGTCCGAGCACTGAAGCTTTCTTT

clone size: .
J gene: TRBJ1-1
D gene: .
V gene: TRBV4-1
CDR3 protein: CASSQVSTENFEAFF
CDR3 DNA: TGCGCCAGCAGCCAAGTCTCGACAGAAAATTTTGAAGCTTTCTTT

clone size: .
J gene: TRBJ1-2
D gene: TRBD1
V gene: TRBV30
CDR3 protein: CAWSEGADGYTF
CDR3 DNA: TGTGCCTGGAGCGAGGGGGCTGATGGCTACACCTTC

clone size: .
J gene: TRBJ1-4
D gene: TRBD1
V gene: TRBV28
CDR3 protein: CASSSTGINEKLFF
CDR3 DNA: TGTGCCAGCAGTTCGACAGGGATTAATGAAAAACTGTTTTTT